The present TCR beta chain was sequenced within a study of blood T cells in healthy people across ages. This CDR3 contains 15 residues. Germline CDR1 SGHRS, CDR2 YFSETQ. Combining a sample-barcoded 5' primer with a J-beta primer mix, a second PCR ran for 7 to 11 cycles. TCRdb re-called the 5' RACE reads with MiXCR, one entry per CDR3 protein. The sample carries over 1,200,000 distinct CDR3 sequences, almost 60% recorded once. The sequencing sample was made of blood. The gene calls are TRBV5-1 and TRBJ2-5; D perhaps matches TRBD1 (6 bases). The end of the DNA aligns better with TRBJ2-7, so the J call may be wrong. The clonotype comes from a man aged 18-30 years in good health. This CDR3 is CASSLDVDSSYEQYF. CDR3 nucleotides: TGCGCCAGCAGCTTGGACGTGGACAGTTCCTACGAGCAGTACTTC.